This T cell receptor beta chain was captured in a study of T cell responses to AZD1222 COVID-19 vaccine. Notes on this clone: Its antigen is currently unknown.

Trimming pared 3 bases from V and 7 bases from J, leaving 22 bases between. This CDR3 region has 16 residues. In germline, CDR1 is DFQATT, CDR2 SNEGSKA (reference sequence). The protocol was immunoSEQ multiplex PCR, while the TCRdb copy is restricted to in-frame clones and leaves out a portion. The profile shows about 160,000 clones, about 91% of them singletons. Broader study findings: Mapped onto spike, vaccine-associated CD4 TCRs spanned it and were dominant at 160-218 and 743-854. Spike-specific TCR breadth and depth rose after two AZD1222 doses. Clonal diversity was possibly underestimated; the donors were predominantly white British and more often female.

This specimen was peripheral blood, taken on day 0 of MenACWY control vaccination. The genes are TRBV20-1 and TRBJ1-5; possible D gene TRBD1, 6 bases. The TCR originated in an adult in good health. Here the CDR3 DNA reads TGCAGTGCTAGTTTCGGGACACACAGGGCAGGACAGCCCCAGCATTTT. Translation gives CSASFGTHRAGQPQHF.